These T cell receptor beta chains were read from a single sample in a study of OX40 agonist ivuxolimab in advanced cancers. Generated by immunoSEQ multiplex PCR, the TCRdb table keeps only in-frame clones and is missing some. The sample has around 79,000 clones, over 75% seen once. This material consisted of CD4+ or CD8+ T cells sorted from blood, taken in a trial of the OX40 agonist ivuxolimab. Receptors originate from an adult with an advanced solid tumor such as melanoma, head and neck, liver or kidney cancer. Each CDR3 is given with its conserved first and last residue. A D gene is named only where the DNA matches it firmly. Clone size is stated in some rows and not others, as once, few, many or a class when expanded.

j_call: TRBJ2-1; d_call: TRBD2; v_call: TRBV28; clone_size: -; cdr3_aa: CAAGGLAGGLHNEQFF; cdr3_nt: TGTGCCGCGGGAGGACTAGCGGGAGGGCTACACAATGAGCAGTTCTTC
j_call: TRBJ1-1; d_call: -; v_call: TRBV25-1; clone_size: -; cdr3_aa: CASSESGGQNTEAFF; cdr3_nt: TGTGCCAGCAGTGAATCGGGTGGGCAGAACACTGAAGCTTTCTTT
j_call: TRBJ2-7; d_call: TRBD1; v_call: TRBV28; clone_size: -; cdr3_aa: CASSSGQGTYEQYF; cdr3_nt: TGTGCCAGCAGTTCCGGACAGGGTACCTACGAGCAGTACTTC
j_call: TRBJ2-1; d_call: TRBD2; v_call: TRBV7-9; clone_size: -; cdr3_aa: CASVLIVAGVRNEQFF; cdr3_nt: TGTGCCAGCGTCCTTATCGTAGCGGGAGTCCGAAATGAGCAGTTCTTC
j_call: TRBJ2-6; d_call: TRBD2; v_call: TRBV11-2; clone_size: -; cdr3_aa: CASSPRGGSAYSGANVLTF; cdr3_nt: TGTGCCAGCAGCCCCCGGGGGGGGTCGGCCTACTCTGGGGCCAACGTCCTGACTTTC
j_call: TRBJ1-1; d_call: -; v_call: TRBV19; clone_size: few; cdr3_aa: CASTPSRSRNSEAFF; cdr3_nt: TGTGCCAGTACCCCTTCCCGCAGCCGGAACTCTGAAGCTTTCTTT
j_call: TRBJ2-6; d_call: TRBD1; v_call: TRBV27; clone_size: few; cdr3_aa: CASSSQGTMSGANVLTF; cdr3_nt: TGTGCCAGCAGTTCACAGGGGACAATGTCTGGGGCCAACGTCCTGACTTTC
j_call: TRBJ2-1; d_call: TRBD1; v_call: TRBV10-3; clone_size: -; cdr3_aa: CAIRDSGQHNEQFF; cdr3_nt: TGTGCCATCAGGGACTCGGGACAGCACAATGAGCAGTTCTTC
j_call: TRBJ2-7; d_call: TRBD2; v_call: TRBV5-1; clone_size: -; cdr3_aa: CASSLLPGLAGVSSYEQYF; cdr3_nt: TGCGCCAGCAGCCTCCTTCCGGGACTAGCGGGAGTAAGTTCCTACGAGCAGTACTTC
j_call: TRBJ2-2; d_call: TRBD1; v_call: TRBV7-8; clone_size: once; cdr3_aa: CASSPLRDRVTGELFF; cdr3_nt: TGTGCCAGCAGCCCCCTCCGGGACAGGGTCACCGGGGAGCTGTTTTTT
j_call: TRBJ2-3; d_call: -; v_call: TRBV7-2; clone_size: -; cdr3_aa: CASRPTGTDTQYF; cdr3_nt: TGTGCCAGCAGACCCACAGGGACAGATACGCAGTATTTT
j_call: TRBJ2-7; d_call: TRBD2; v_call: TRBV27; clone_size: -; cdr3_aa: CASGRSSGLHEQYF; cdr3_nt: TGTGCCAGCGGACGATCTAGCGGTTTACACGAGCAGTACTTC
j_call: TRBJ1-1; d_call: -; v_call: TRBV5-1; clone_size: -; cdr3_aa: CASSLEGAVTEAFF; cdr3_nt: TGCGCCAGCAGCTTGGAAGGGGCAGTCACTGAAGCTTTCTTT
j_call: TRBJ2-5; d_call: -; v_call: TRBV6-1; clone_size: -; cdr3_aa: CASRWTTKKETQYF; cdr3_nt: TGTGCCAGCAGGTGGACAACTAAAAAAGAGACCCAGTACTTC
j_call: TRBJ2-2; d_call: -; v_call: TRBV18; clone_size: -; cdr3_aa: CASSPREQPTGELFF; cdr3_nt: TGTGCCAGCTCACCACGTGAGCAGCCCACCGGGGAGCTGTTTTTT
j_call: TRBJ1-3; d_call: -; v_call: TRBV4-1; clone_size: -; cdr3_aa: CASSREGLLSGNTIYF; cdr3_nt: TGCGCCAGCAGCCGAGAGGGACTTCTCTCTGGAAACACCATATATTTT
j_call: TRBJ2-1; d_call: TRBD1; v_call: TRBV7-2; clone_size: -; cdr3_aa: CASSPGGTGRFF; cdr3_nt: TGTGCCAGCAGCCCCGGTGGGACAGGAAGGTTCTTC